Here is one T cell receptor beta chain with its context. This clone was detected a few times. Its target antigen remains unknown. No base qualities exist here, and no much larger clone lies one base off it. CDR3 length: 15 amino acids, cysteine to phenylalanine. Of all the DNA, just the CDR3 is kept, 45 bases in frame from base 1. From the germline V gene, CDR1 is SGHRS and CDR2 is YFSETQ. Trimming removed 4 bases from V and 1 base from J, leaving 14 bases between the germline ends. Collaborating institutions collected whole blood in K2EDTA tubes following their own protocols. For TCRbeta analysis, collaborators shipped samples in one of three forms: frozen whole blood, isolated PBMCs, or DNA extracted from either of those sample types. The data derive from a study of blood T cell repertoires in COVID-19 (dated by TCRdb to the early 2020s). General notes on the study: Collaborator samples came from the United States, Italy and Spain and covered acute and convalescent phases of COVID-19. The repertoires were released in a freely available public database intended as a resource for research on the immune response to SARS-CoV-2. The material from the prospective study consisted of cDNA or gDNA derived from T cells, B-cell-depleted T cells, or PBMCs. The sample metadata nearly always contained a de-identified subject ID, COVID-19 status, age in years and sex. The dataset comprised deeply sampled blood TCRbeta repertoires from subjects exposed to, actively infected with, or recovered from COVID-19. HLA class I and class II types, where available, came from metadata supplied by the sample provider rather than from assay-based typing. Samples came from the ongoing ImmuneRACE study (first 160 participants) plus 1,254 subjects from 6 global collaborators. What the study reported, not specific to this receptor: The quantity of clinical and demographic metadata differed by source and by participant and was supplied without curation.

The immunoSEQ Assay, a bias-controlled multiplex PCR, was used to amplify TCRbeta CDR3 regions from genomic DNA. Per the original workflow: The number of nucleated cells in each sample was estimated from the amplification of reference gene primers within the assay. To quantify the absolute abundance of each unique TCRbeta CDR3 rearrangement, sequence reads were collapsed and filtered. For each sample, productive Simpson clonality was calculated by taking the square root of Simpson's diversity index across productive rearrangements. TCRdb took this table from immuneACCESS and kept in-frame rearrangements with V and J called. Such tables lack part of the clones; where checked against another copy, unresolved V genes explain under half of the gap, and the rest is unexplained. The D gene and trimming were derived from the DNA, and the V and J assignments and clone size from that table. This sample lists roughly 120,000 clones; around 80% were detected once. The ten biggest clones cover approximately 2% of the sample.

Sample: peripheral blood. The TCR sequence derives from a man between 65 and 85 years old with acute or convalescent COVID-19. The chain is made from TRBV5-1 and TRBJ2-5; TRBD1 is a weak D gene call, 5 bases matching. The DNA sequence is TGCGCCAGCAGCCCTCGACAGACCGCCCAAGAGACCCAGTACTTC. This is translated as CASSPRQTAQETQYF.